The following is a T cell receptor (beta chain) sequence with its context. The data stem from a study of OX40 agonist ivuxolimab in advanced cancers. Study overall: Administration of intravenous ivuxolimab to patients occurred every 2 weeks at 0.01 to 10 mg/kg. Prior anti-PD-1, anti-PD-L1 or anti-CTLA-4 therapy did not bar entry, and about 40% had some. Three patients got partial responses; one had hepatocellular carcinoma and two had cutaneous melanoma.

Here immunoSEQ multiplex PCR was the method, and the copy in TCRdb shows in-frame clones only, minus some. The sample yields around 25,000 clones, 83% seen once. V lost 2 bases to trimming and J lost 7 bases; unmatched junction nucleotides: 1. Looked up from germline, CDR1 is MNHEY and CDR2 is SVGAGI. This CDR3 has 13 residues. Researchers took blood at baseline, on cycle 4 day 1, and on cycle 7 day 1. This TCR was sampled from an adult with an advanced solid tumor such as melanoma, head and neck, liver or kidney cancer. The sample was CD4+ or CD8+ T cells sorted from blood, taken in a trial of the OX40 agonist ivuxolimab. This rearrangement joins TRBV6-5 to TRBJ2-1; 8 bases are a match to TRBD1. CDR3 residues: CASSYTGGNEQFF. CDR3 nucleotides: TGTGCCAGCAGTTACACAGGGGGTAATGAGCAGTTCTTC.